Given below is one TCR beta chain in context. The data are from a study of blood T cell repertoires in COVID-19. Study-wide context: COVID-19 samples, acute and convalescent, were from the United States, Italy and Spain. PBMCs, B-cell-depleted T cells, or T cells were the source of the cDNA or gDNA that made up the material.

Original methodology: It was from reference gene primer amplification that nucleated cell counts were estimated. Using immunoSEQ multiplex PCR, the repertoire was profiled, and TCRdb retains in-frame clones only, with some absent. D and trimming were read from the DNA, whereas the V and J calls and clone size are those reported in that table. The data contain almost 200,000 clones, roughly nine tenths of them singletons. Trimming cost V 3 bases and J 1 base, with 13 bases left between them. This CDR3 has 16 residues. CDR1 and CDR2 from the germline V gene are LNHNV and YYDKDF (reference sequence). This chain uses TRBV15 with TRBJ2-1; TRBD1 is a possible D gene (6 bases). The source material was peripheral blood. This TCR came from a woman in her 70s with acute or convalescent COVID-19. CDR3 protein: CATSRVDRRSYNEQFF. CDR3 sequence (DNA): TGTGCCACCAGCAGGGTCGACAGGCGTTCCTACAATGAGCAGTTCTTC.